A selection of T cell receptor beta chains follows, all from one sample in a study of T cells in Graves' hyperthyroidism and ophthalmopathy. TCRdb re-called the multiplex PCR reads through MiXCR, storing one row per CDR3 protein. The repertoire holds around 340,000 distinct CDR3 sequences, with roughly 21% as singletons. The sequencing sample was made of blood. These receptors were obtained from a woman aged 50 to 60 with Graves' hyperthyroidism. CDR3s include the opening cysteine and the closing phenylalanine or tryptophan. A D gene is named only where the DNA matches it firmly. Clone size, where shown, is once, few, many, or a class for clones that have expanded.

>TRBV28|-|many|TRBJ2-7
TGTGCCAGCAGTTTCTGGGGCATCTCCTACGAGCAGTACTTC
CASSFWGISYEQYF
>TRBV20-1|-|many|TRBJ2-7
TGCAGTGCCCGGACAGCTACCTACGAGCAGTACTTC
CSARTATYEQYF
>TRBV28|-|many|TRBJ2-5
TGTGCCAGCAGATGGGGAGCGGTAAGGGAAGAGACCCAGTACTTC
CASRWGAVREETQYF
>TRBV19|-|few|TRBJ1-5
TGTGCCAGTCGGTCAGGGAGTCAGCCCCAGCATTTT
CASRSGSQPQHF
>TRBV7-2|-|-|TRBJ2-1
TGTGCCAGCAGCTTATCCAACGCTCTTCTAGAGAATGAGCAGTTCTTC
CASSLSNALLENEQFF
>TRBV5-1|-|many|TRBJ2-3
TGCGCCAGCAGCTTGGGACAAAGCACAGATACGCAGTATTTT
CASSLGQSTDTQYF
>TRBV4-2|-|many|TRBJ2-7
TGTGCCAGCAGCGAACGAGACGGGGGATACGAGCAGTACTTC
CASSERDGGYEQYF
>TRBV7-3|TRBD2|many|TRBJ2-7
TGTGCCAGCAGCCAAGACTTCCTAGCGGGGGTCGGGTACGAGCAGTACTTC
CASSQDFLAGVGYEQYF
>TRBV28|-|few|TRBJ1-5
TGTGCCAGCACCCCTACAGTGGTGGCGTACAATCAGCCCCAGCATTTT
CASTPTVVAYNQPQHF
>TRBV28|TRBD1|many|TRBJ2-7
TGTGCCAGCACCTTACAGGGGGAGGCCTACGAGCAGTACTTC
CASTLQGEAYEQYF
>TRBV19|-|few|TRBJ1-5
TGTGCCAGTAGTATTATAAGGGGGGGCTCCGGCAATCAGCCCCAGCATTTT
CASSIIRGGSGNQPQHF
>TRBV5-1|-|many|TRBJ1-5
TGCGCCAGCAGCTTGACTACAGGGAGGGGTCAGCCCCAGCATTTT
CASSLTTGRGQPQHF
>TRBV7-9|-|many|TRBJ2-7
TGTGCCAGCAGCTTCGACTTTGCCTACGAGCAGTACTTC
CASSFDFAYEQYF
>TRBV20-1|TRBD2|-|TRBJ2-1
TGCAGTGTAGCGGGACCTTACAATGAGCAGTTCTTC
CSVAGPYNEQFF
>TRBV20-1|-|many|TRBJ2-1
TGCAGTGCTATGCCGGGACGGACTAACAATGAGCAGTTCTTC
CSAMPGRTNNEQFF
>TRBV27|TRBD1|-|TRBJ2-7
TGTGCCAGCAGTAGAGCCGGGACAGGCGTCTCCTACGAGCAGTACTTC
CASSRAGTGVSYEQYF
>TRBV20-1|-|many|TRBJ1-5
TGCAGTGCTAGAGTTTCGGGATGGGGTCAGCCCCAGCATTTT
CSARVSGWGQPQHF
>TRBV20-1|-|many|TRBJ2-3
TGCAGTGCTAGAGTGGCAGTTGGTAGTCCAGATACGCAGTATTTT
CSARVAVGSPDTQYF
>TRBV27|-|few|TRBJ2-1
TGTGCCAGCAGTTTAGCCAGGGCCCTTTACAATGAGCAGTTCTTC
CASSLARALYNEQFF